This T cell receptor (beta chain) was sequenced in a study of T cell repertoires in cytomegalovirus infection. About the research overall: From public TCR beta signatures came an indication of both CMV infection and matching HLA type.

Whole-study findings and limits: Using cumulative public TCR beta family frequency, the authors identified those who carried CMV together with the relevant HLA. CMV-specific TCR beta clonotypes restricted by HLA-C were the ones dominating the ex vivo response.

To note about this clonotype: Its antigen is unknown.

Each CDR3 protein is one row after TCRdb ran MiXCR on the reads. The sample holds roughly 200,000 distinct CDR3 sequences, roughly a sixth seen once. Germline CDR1 reads MDHEN; CDR2 reads SYDVKM. With 4 bases removed from V and 2 bases from J, the gap between germline ends came to 9 bases. The CDR3 is 13 amino acids. The sample consisted of CD8+ T cells from PBMCs. The V call is TRBV28, the J call TRBJ2-7; perhaps TRBD1 as D (5 bases). The receptor's source is a human donor in good health (CMV status not recorded). Some clones in this sample may be carry-over from other donors' samples. The CDR3 sequence is CASSWAGPYEQYF. The CDR3 DNA follows: TGTGCCAGCAGTTGGGCAGGGCCCTACGAGCAGTACTTC.